These 8 T cell receptor beta chains originate from one sample sequenced in a study of shared clonotypes between healthy human individuals. Naive CD8 cells, CD45RO-negative and positively selected for CCR7, excluded terminally differentiated effector memory CD45RA+ cells. Sequencing used immunoSEQ multiplex PCR; TCRdb keeps in-frame clones, though not all of them. The sample has around 620,000 clones; roughly 95% are singletons. The specimen sequenced was naive CD8+ T cells sorted from blood. All receptors derive from a young woman in good health.

The gene calls are TRBV9 and TRBJ2-1; no clear D. Germline lookup yields CDR1 SGDLS and CDR2 YYNGEE. The V end was cut by 0 bases, the J end by 4 bases, with 11 bases between. The CDR3 totals 15 residues. The CDR3 loop is CASSVAWKEYNEQFF. Here the CDR3 DNA reads TGTGCCAGCAGCGTAGCTTGGAAGGAATACAATGAGCAGTTCTTC.

This sequence joins TRBV18 and TRBJ2-7; 12 bases map to TRBD1. This CDR3 has 16 residues. V gave up 4 bases and J gave up 0 bases; unmatched junction bases: 4. The germline gives CDR1 KGHSH, CDR2 LQKENI. In nucleotides, the CDR3 is TGTGCCAGCTCACATCCGGGACAGGGGGCCTCCTACGAGCAGTACTTC. Translating it yields CASSHPGQGASYEQYF.

J is TRBJ2-5 and V is TRBV25-1, with D perhaps given as TRBD1 or TRBD2 (5 bases each). This CDR3 has 15 residues. Germline V CDR1 and CDR2: MGHDK, SYGVNS. The V and J ends lost 6 bases and 4 bases respectively, with 18 bases between them. CDR3: CASSGDPGGSETQYF. DNA for the CDR3: TGTGCCAGCAGCGGGGACCCCGGTGGCTCAGAGACCCAGTACTTC.

The chain links TRBV19 to TRBJ2-1, with no clear D. Germline V gene sequence: CDR1 LNHDA, CDR2 SQIVND (reference sequence). The CDR3 has 11 amino acids. V gave up 7 bases and J gave up 4 bases, with 5 bases separating them. The CDR3 protein is CASTWYNEQFF. In DNA, the CDR3 is TGTGCCAGTACTTGGTACAATGAGCAGTTCTTC.

The genes are TRBV19 and TRBJ2-7; no reliable D call. The V gene lost 1 base and the J gene lost 6 bases, with 13 bases spanning the gap. Looked up from germline, CDR1 is LNHDA and CDR2 is SQIVND (reference sequence). This CDR3 has 14 amino acids. CDR3 in amino acids: CASSIGPTTFEQYF. The CDR3 DNA reads TGTGCCAGTAGTATAGGCCCCACGACGTTCGAGCAGTACTTC. Based on the CDR3 plus reference TRBV19 and TRBJ2-7, the full variable domain is DGGITQSPKYLFRKEGQNVTLSCEQNLNHDAMYWYRQDPGQGLRLIYYSQIVNDFQKGDIAEGYSVSREKKESFPLTVTSAQKNPTAFYLCASSIGPTTFEQYFGPGTRLTVT.

The chain carries TRBV29-1 and TRBJ2-1; tentative D call: TRBD2 (6 bases). The germline gives CDR1 SQVTM, CDR2 ANQGSEA. Trimming left V 6 bases short and J 2 bases short, with 11 bases between. There are 13 residues in the CDR3. DNA for the CDR3: TGCAGCGTGACGGGAGATGCCTACAATGAGCAGTTCTTC. Residues: CSVTGDAYNEQFF.

Of note for this clone: The sample holds other DNA sequences that translate to the same CDR3. This sequence joins TRBV9 and TRBJ2-7; 8 positions agree with TRBD2. This CDR3 has 14 amino acids. V lost 0 bases and J lost 3; bases outside the gene matches: 2. Germline CDR1 and CDR2: SGDLS and YYNGEE. The CDR3 nucleotides are TGTGCCAGCAGCGTAGGGGCGGGAGGCTACGAGCAGTACTTC. Protein product: CASSVGAGGYEQYF.

The chain couples TRBV20-1 to TRBJ1-6; weak D call: TRBD1 (5 bases). In germline, CDR1 is DFQATT, CDR2 SNEGSKA (reference sequence). This CDR3 region has 10 residues. V was trimmed by 8 bases and J by 7 bases, leaving 6 bases between them. CDR3 protein: CSWGNSPLHF. As DNA, the CDR3 is TGCAGTTGGGGGAATTCACCCCTCCACTTT.